One sample yielded the 31 T cell receptor beta chains listed below, sequenced in a study of T cell changes during pregnancy in multiple sclerosis. Assay used: immunoSEQ multiplex PCR; TCRdb lists only in-frame clones, some missing. The repertoire has 65,000 to 90,000 clones, 80% to 95% of them found once; the top ten carry just under 2%. The sequencing here drew on peripheral blood, taken in the second trimester of pregnancy. These receptors originate from a female donor with multiple sclerosis, enrolled in a pregnancy study.

This rearrangement joins TRBV15 to TRBJ2-7, with D hard to call. V gave up 1 base and J gave up 5 bases, with 12 bases separating them. Per the germline V gene, CDR1 is LNHNV and CDR2 is YYDKDF (reference sequence). The CDR3 runs 14 residues. The CDR3 nucleotides are TGTGCCACCAGCAGAGTTCCGGGTACCCACGAGCAGTACTTC. Its translation is CATSRVPGTHEQYF.

The V call is TRBV2, the J call TRBJ2-1, with D maybe TRBD2 (6 bases). The CDR3 is 16 amino acids. Trimming removed 3 bases at V and 2 bases at J, with 14 bases between. Germline loops: CDR1 SNHLY, CDR2 FYNNEI. DNA of the CDR3: TGTGCCAGCAGTGACTACCAGGGACTTCCCTACAATGAGCAGTTCTTC. Translation: CASSDYQGLPYNEQFF.

This chain uses TRBV18 with TRBJ2-5; D gene uncertain. The V and J ends lost 2 bases and 5 bases respectively, with 9 bases between them. CDR3 length: 13 amino acids. Per germline, CDR1 KGHSH and CDR2 LQKENI. The CDR3 DNA follows: TGTGCCAGCTCACCATTAGACGGGGAGACCCAGTACTTC. It specifies CASSPLDGETQYF. Variable domain in full (rest from reference TRBV18 and TRBJ2-5): NAGVMQNPRHLVRRRGQEARLRCSPMKGHSHVYWYRQLPEEGLKFMVYLQKENIIDESGMPKERFSAEFPKEGPSILRIQQVVRGDSAAYFCASSPLDGETQYFGPGTRLLVL.

The V and J genes are TRBV9 and TRBJ1-1; a possible D gene is TRBD1 (6 bases). The length of the CDR3 is 13 residues. Germline lookup yields CDR1 SGDLS and CDR2 YYNGEE. Trimming took 9 bases from V and 1 from J, leaving 13 bases between them. The DNA of the CDR3 is TGTGCCACGGGTACAGGGACGAACACTGAAGCTTTCTTT. It encodes CATGTGTNTEAFF.

The chain couples TRBV14 to TRBJ2-1; D not resolved. CDR1 and CDR2 from the germline V gene are SGHDN and FVKESK. This CDR3 spans 16 amino acids. Trimming took 1 base from V and 3 from J, leaving 13 bases between them. CDR3 sequence: CASSQAIQENYNEQFF. CDR3 nucleotides: TGTGCCAGCAGCCAAGCTATCCAGGAAAACTACAATGAGCAGTTCTTC.

V usage is TRBV28 and J usage is TRBJ1-1, with D possibly being TRBD1 (6 bases). Trimming removed 6 bases from V and 3 bases from J, with 8 bases in between. Germline CDR1 reads MDHEN; CDR2 reads SYDVKM. The CDR3 length is 12 residues. The CDR3 coding sequence is TGTGCCAGCAGCAGGGGCCACACTGAAGCTTTCTTT. Residues: CASSRGHTEAFF.

This sequence joins TRBV25-1 and TRBJ2-3; 11 nucleotides match TRBD2. Germline lookup yields CDR1 MGHDK and CDR2 SYGVNS. CDR3 length equals 16 residues. With 3 bases clipped from V and 1 base from J, the junction kept 3 bases outside the gene matches. The CDR3 coding sequence is TGTGCCAGCAGTGAGCATAGCGGGAGGGGCACAGATACGCAGTATTTT. This encodes CASSEHSGRGTDTQYF.

The V gene is TRBV30, the J gene TRBJ1-4; 7 nucleotides match TRBD1. V shed 3 bases, J shed 0 bases, and the junction held 4 bases outside the gene matches. Germline CDR1 GTSNPN, CDR2 SVGIG (reference sequence). The CDR3 runs 15 residues. CDR3: CAWSRGQATNEKLFF. In nucleotides, the CDR3 is TGTGCCTGGAGCCGTGGACAGGCAACTAATGAAAAACTGTTTTTT.

The rearrangement uses TRBV11-2 and TRBJ2-5; tentative D call: TRBD2 (6 bases). Germline CDR1 SGHAT, CDR2 FQNNGV. Trimming removed 1 base from V and 8 bases from J, with 20 bases in between. The CDR3 runs to 16 residues. This chain's CDR3 is CASSLGPGEGPGTQYF. CDR3 in DNA: TGTGCCAGCAGCTTAGGTCCGGGAGAGGGGCCGGGAACCCAGTACTTC. The complete variable domain, with remaining parts taken from reference TRBV11-2 and TRBJ2-5, reads EAGVAQSPRYKIIEKRQSVAFWCNPISGHATLYWYQQILGQGPKLLIQFQNNGVVDDSQLPKDRFSAERLKGVDSTLKIQPAKLEDSAVYLCASSLGPGEGPGTQYFGPGTRLLVL.

The CDR3 nucleotides are TGCGCCAGCAGCTTGGATGGCGGGACCTACAATGAGCAGTTCTTC. It yields the protein CASSLDGGTYNEQFF. The chain combines TRBV5-1 with TRBJ2-1; a possible D gene is TRBD2 (6 bases). In germline, CDR1 is SGHRS, CDR2 YFSETQ. This CDR3 is built from 15 residues. Trimming took off 0 bases at V and 2 bases at J, with 9 bases between the two ends.

The rearrangement joins TRBV4-2 to TRBJ2-1; 16 bases match TRBD2. CDR3 length: 16 amino acids. CDR1 LGHNA and CDR2 YNFKEQ come from the germline V gene. Losses at the gene ends were 2 bases for V and 7 bases for J; bases not matched to a gene: 2. The CDR3 bases are TGTGCCAGCAGCCAACAGGGACTAGCGGGAGGGAATGAGCAGTTCTTC. The encoded protein is CASSQQGLAGGNEQFF.

V usage is TRBV10-3 and J usage is TRBJ2-7; TRBD1 agrees at 9 bases. V dropped 5 bases and J dropped 6; count of bases not matched to a gene: 11. Germline CDR1 and CDR2: ENHRY and SYGVKD. This CDR3 contains 15 residues. The CDR3 DNA follows: TGTGCCATCAGTAGACCCTCGGGACAGGGCCGCGAGCAGTACTTC. It encodes CAISRPSGQGREQYF.

V is TRBV7-3 and J is TRBJ2-1, with 10 nucleotides matching TRBD2. Germline lookup yields CDR1 SGHTA and CDR2 FQGTGA. CDR3 size: 14 residues. V gave up 5 bases and J gave up 8 bases; unmatched junction bases: 6. CDR3 sequence reads: CASSQLAGYDEQFF. CDR3 sequence (DNA): TGTGCCAGCAGCCAACTAGCGGGATATGATGAGCAGTTCTTC.

This rearrangement joins TRBV19 to TRBJ1-5; tentative D call: TRBD1 (6 bases). CDR3 length equals 16 residues. The V gene's germline CDR1 is LNHDA and CDR2 SQIVND (reference sequence). V gave up 8 bases and J gave up 4 bases, with 21 bases separating them. In nucleotides, the CDR3 is TGTGCCAGTGCAGACCCTGGCAGGGGTAATAATCAGCCCCAGCATTTT. Protein sequence: CASADPGRGNNQPQHF.

This chain links TRBV6-5 with TRBJ1-5, with 7 bases lining up with TRBD1. Unmatched junction bases numbered 10, after V lost 0 bases and J lost 11 bases. CDR3 length equals 15 residues. Germline V lookup: CDR1 MNHEY, CDR2 SVGAGI. CDR3 protein: CASSYSRDRLGAQHF. DNA for the CDR3: TGTGCCAGCAGTTACTCCCGGGACAGACTCGGGGCCCAGCATTTT.

The chain combines TRBV18 with TRBJ2-5, with D uncertain. V was trimmed by 2 bases and J by 2 bases, leaving 18 bases between them. Germline CDR1 and CDR2: KGHSH and LQKENI. This CDR3 is 17 amino acids long. In DNA form, the CDR3 reads TGTGCCAGCTCACCAAGCCCCGGCGGATCGGCTCAAGAGACCCAGTACTTC. This encodes CASSPSPGGSAQETQYF.

This clone was seen a single time. The chain is built from TRBV4-1 and TRBJ2-3; no definite D call. V lost 0 bases, J lost 9 bases, and 13 bases lay in between. The V gene's germline CDR1 is MGHRA and CDR2 YSYEKL. CDR3 length: 14 amino acids. The CDR3 protein is CASSQELQFSTQYF. CDR3 coding DNA: TGCGCCAGCAGCCAAGAATTGCAGTTTTCGACGCAGTATTTT.

Only one count was recorded for this clone. The chain recombines TRBV2 with TRBJ1-2, with D possibly matching TRBD1 (5 bases). CDR1 and CDR2 from the germline V gene are SNHLY and FYNNEI. The CDR3 is made up of 13 amino acids. V gave up 3 bases and J gave up 4 bases, with 9 bases separating them. CDR3 nucleotide sequence: TGTGCCAGCAGTGACAGGGCCGGCTATGGCTACACCTTC. It codes for CASSDRAGYGYTF.

The CDR3 here is CASSFTGGADNEQFF. For the CDR3, the DNA is TGTGCCAGCAGCTTCACAGGGGGCGCTGATAATGAGCAGTTCTTC. The rearrangement uses TRBV11-2 and TRBJ2-1, with 9 bases lining up with TRBD1. This CDR3 is 15 amino acids long. V shed 3 bases and J 7 bases; nucleotides not matched to a gene: 7. Germline-derived CDR1 and CDR2 are SGHAT and FQNNGV.

V is TRBV27 and J is TRBJ1-1; maybe TRBD1 (6 bases). Germline CDR1 and CDR2: MNHEY and SMNVEV (reference sequence). CDR3 length: 17 residues. V lost 1 base and J 1 base, leaving 16 bases between the germline ends. CDR3 DNA: TGTGCCAGCAGTTTATATAAGGGGGACACGAAGAACACTGAAGCTTTCTTT. It encodes CASSLYKGDTKNTEAFF.

This clone has only one observation. The rearrangement joins TRBV11-3 to TRBJ2-1; 7 bases align to TRBD2. V was pared by 5 bases and J by 1 base, with 8 bases of the junction left unmatched. Germline CDR1 is SGHNT and CDR2 is YENEEA. The CDR3 is 16 amino acids. The DNA of the CDR3 is TGTGCCAGCAGCCGAAGGGGCGGGAGTTCCTACAATGAGCAGTTCTTC. It yields the protein CASSRRGGSSYNEQFF.

The V call is TRBV18, the J call TRBJ1-2; D remains unclear. From germline, CDR1 is KGHSH and CDR2 LQKENI. Trimming stripped 3 bases from V and 8 bases from J, with 10 bases between. The CDR3 loop spans 12 amino acids. The CDR3 sequence: CASSPEVQGYTF. CDR3 nucleotide sequence: TGTGCCAGCTCACCGGAGGTGCAAGGCTACACCTTC. The variable domain in full, completed from reference TRBV18 and TRBJ1-2, reads NAGVMQNPRHLVRRRGQEARLRCSPMKGHSHVYWYRQLPEEGLKFMVYLQKENIIDESGMPKERFSAEFPKEGPSILRIQQVVRGDSAAYFCASSPEVQGYTFGSGTRLTVV.

The CDR3 here is CASSLGLAGSTDTQYF. The CDR3 DNA reads TGTGCCAGCAGCCTTGGACTAGCGGGGAGCACAGATACGCAGTATTTT. The chain recombines TRBV4-2 with TRBJ2-3; 12 bases agree with TRBD2. CDR3 length: 16 amino acids. J lost 0 bases, V lost 4 bases, and 2 bases had no gene match. The germline CDR1 and CDR2 sequences are LGHNA and YNFKEQ.

V is TRBV9 and J is TRBJ2-2; D not certain. The V gene lost 0 bases and the J gene lost 1 base, with 4 bases spanning the gap. CDR1 is SGDLS, CDR2 YYNGEE, per germline. The CDR3 is made up of 14 amino acids. Here the CDR3 DNA reads TGTGCCAGCAGCGTAGGACAGAACACCGGGGAGCTGTTTTTT. This translates into CASSVGQNTGELFF.

The rearrangement uses TRBV25-1 and TRBJ2-2; possible D gene TRBD2, 6 bases. The V end lost 3 bases, the J end lost 8 bases, and 19 bases lay between the germline ends. Per germline, CDR1 MGHDK and CDR2 SYGVNS. CDR3 length: 16 residues. The DNA of the CDR3 is TGTGCCAGCAGTGAGGCGGGACCGGCGCAGTGGGGGGAGCTGTTTTTT. It codes for CASSEAGPAQWGELFF.

The chain recombines TRBV6-1 with TRBJ2-7; a possible D gene is TRBD2 (6 bases). Germline CDR1 and CDR2: MNHNS and SASEGT. The CDR3 covers 14 residues. Trimming stripped 1 base from V and 2 bases from J, with 9 bases between. CDR3: CASSEDGGAYEQYF. Here the CDR3 DNA reads TGTGCCAGCAGTGAAGACGGCGGGGCCTACGAGCAGTACTTC.

The chain uses TRBV7-2 and TRBJ2-2; TRBD2 matches 9 bases. Per the germline V gene, CDR1 is SGHTA and CDR2 is FQGNSA. V lost 0 bases to trimming and J lost 7 bases; unmatched junction nucleotides: 9. The CDR3 is 17 residues long. CDR3 sequence: CASSLAFLAGYGGELFF. Written as DNA, the CDR3 is TGTGCCAGCAGCTTAGCATTTCTAGCGGGATATGGCGGGGAGCTGTTTTTT.

V usage is TRBV11-2 and J usage is TRBJ2-5; D might be TRBD2 (5 bases). CDR3 size: 15 residues. The V and J ends lost 3 bases and 7 bases respectively, with 18 bases between them. Germline CDR1 reads SGHAT; CDR2 reads FQNNGV. In nucleotides, the CDR3 is TGTGCCAGCAGCTTTTGGATAGAACGTGGAGGGACCCAGTACTTC. Translated, it gives CASSFWIERGGTQYF.

The rearrangement joins TRBV6-1 to TRBJ1-5; the match to TRBD1 covers 7 bases. The CDR3 spans 13 residues. V trimming: 11 bases; J trimming: 4 bases; junction bases outside the gene matches: 8. Germline V gene sequence: CDR1 MNHNS, CDR2 SASEGT. In nucleotides, the CDR3 is TGTGCCTCCCGGACAGGTCCTAATCAGCCCCAGCATTTT. It translates to CASRTGPNQPQHF.

The V call is TRBV2, the J call TRBJ2-3; D not resolved. V was shortened by 7 bases and J by 2 bases, with 7 bases between the two germline ends. This CDR3 has 12 amino acids. The germline gives CDR1 SNHLY, CDR2 FYNNEI. The CDR3 region has the DNA TGTGCCAGCAAACAATTCACAGATACGCAGTATTTT. It translates to CASKQFTDTQYF.

The gene calls are TRBV4-3 and TRBJ2-1, with TRBD1 matching 7 bases. The CDR3 has 17 amino acids. Germline lookup yields CDR1 LGHNA and CDR2 YSLEER. The ends lost 4 bases at V and 5 bases at J; junction bases unmatched: 14. The CDR3 bases are TGCGCCAGCAGCCGGCACCGGGACAGTGGGACCAACAATGAGCAGTTCTTC. Protein: CASSRHRDSGTNNEQFF.